The 17 T cell receptor beta chains in this list originate from one sample, sequenced in a study of blood T cell repertoires in COVID-19. Sequencing used immunoSEQ multiplex PCR; TCRdb keeps in-frame clones, though not all of them. The sample consists of 250,000 to 350,000 clones, roughly 90% of them appearing once. Sequencing was performed on peripheral blood. These receptors were collected from a man younger than 35 who had recovered from COVID-19.

V gene TRBV6-2 or TRBV6-3 combines with J gene TRBJ2-4; D assignment may be TRBD1 or TRBD2 (5 bases each). CDR3 length equals 13 residues. Germline lookup yields CDR1 MNHEY and CDR2 SVGEGT. V lost 6 bases and J 0 bases, leaving 6 bases between the germline ends. Written as DNA, the CDR3 is TGTGCCAGCAGCGGGGCAGCCAAAAACATTCAGTACTTC. Translated: CASSGAAKNIQYF.

This rearrangement joins TRBV6-6 to TRBJ1-1, with 9 bases matching TRBD1. The CDR3 is made up of 14 amino acids. Germline V CDR1 and CDR2: MNHNY, SVGAGI (reference sequence). V dropped 0 bases and J dropped 4; count of bases not matched to a gene: 0. CDR3: CASSYSTGGTEAFF. The DNA for the CDR3 is TGTGCCAGCAGTTACTCGACAGGGGGCACTGAAGCTTTCTTT.

This rearrangement joins TRBV6-5 to TRBJ1-1; D might be TRBD1 (5 bases). In germline, CDR1 is MNHEY, CDR2 SVGAGI. The CDR3 covers 14 residues. V lost 10 bases, J lost 11 bases, and 26 bases lay in between. Written as DNA, the CDR3 is TGTGCCACCTCGACAACCCGGGACCCTAGCGAGGCTTTCTTT. Amino acid sequence: CATSTTRDPSEAFF.

The V and J genes are TRBV6-5 and TRBJ2-5; TRBD2 matches 10 bases. The CDR3 length is 15 residues. Germline lookup yields CDR1 MNHEY and CDR2 SVGAGI. Trimming took 4 bases from V and 8 from J; bases not matched to a gene: 10. Here the CDR3 reads CASSSPTKLAGTQYF. The CDR3 DNA reads TGTGCCAGCAGTTCACCTACAAAACTAGCGGGAACCCAGTACTTC.

The V and J genes are TRBV7-9 and TRBJ2-3; D is undetermined. Trimming cost V 4 bases and J 11 bases, with 10 bases left between them. Germline values: CDR1 SEHNR, CDR2 FQNEAQ (reference sequence). The CDR3 covers 11 residues. CDR3 sequence: CASSSRLEQYF. In DNA, the CDR3 is TGTGCCAGCAGCTCCAGGCTCGAGCAGTATTTT.

V is TRBV7-8 and J is TRBJ1-6, with 8 bases matching TRBD1. This CDR3 region has 15 residues. CDR1 and CDR2 (germline): SGHVS, FQNEAQ. Trimming took 3 bases from V and 8 from J; bases not matched to a gene: 6. The CDR3 DNA reads as TGTGCCAGCAGCTTGCGGACAGGGACGGATTCACCCCTCCACTTT. Encoded protein: CASSLRTGTDSPLHF.

The V and J genes are TRBV6-1 and TRBJ1-4, with no clear D. V lost 3 bases and J 0 bases, leaving 8 bases between the germline ends. Per the germline V gene, CDR1 is MNHNS and CDR2 is SASEGT. The CDR3 is 15 amino acids. CDR3 bases: TGTGCCAGCAGTGAGTCTCCTGCAACTAATGAAAAACTGTTTTTT. Protein sequence: CASSESPATNEKLFF.

The chain carries TRBV7-6 and TRBJ2-2, with TRBD2 matching 13 bases. This CDR3 is built from 19 residues. J gave up 0 bases and V 5 bases, and 9 bases lay outside the gene matches. Germline V lookup: CDR1 SGHVS, CDR2 FNYEAQ. The CDR3 DNA is TGTGCCAGCAGCCAATGGACTAGCGGGAGTTCCCCGAACACCGGGGAGCTGTTTTTT. It translates to CASSQWTSGSSPNTGELFF.

The chain employs TRBV12-3 or TRBV12-4 and TRBJ1-1; tentative D call: TRBD1 (6 bases). The V and J ends lost 6 bases and 6 bases respectively, with 14 bases between them. The CDR3 is made up of 13 amino acids. The CDR3 nucleotides read TGTGCCAGCAGCCGAACAGGGAAGCCTGAAGCTTTCTTT. It is translated as CASSRTGKPEAFF.

This chain links TRBV5-4 with TRBJ1-1; possible D gene TRBD1, 6 bases. Trimming left V 4 bases short and J 0 bases short, with 13 bases between. CDR1 SGHNT and CDR2 YYREEE come from the germline V gene (reference sequence). The CDR3 runs 15 residues. CDR3 nucleotide sequence: TGTGCCAGCAGCAGCGAGGGGGAATTGAACACTGAAGCTTTCTTT. The encoded protein is CASSSEGELNTEAFF.

V gene TRBV6-2 or TRBV6-3 combines with J gene TRBJ1-1; no firm D call. Germline CDR1 and CDR2: MNHEY and SVGEGT. Trimming stripped 2 bases from V and 8 bases from J, with 9 bases between. The length of the CDR3 is 12 residues. The CDR3, as DNA: TGTGCCAGCAGTTACGAACCCCGGGAAGCTTTCTTT. Its protein is CASSYEPREAFF.

The rearrangement joins TRBV10-3 to TRBJ2-7; D is ambiguous. CDR1 is ENHRY, CDR2 SYGVKD, per germline. The CDR3 is 11 amino acids. V was cut by 10 bases and J by 7 bases, with 14 bases left in between. CDR3: CATGSALEQYF. The CDR3 nucleotides read TGTGCCACCGGGTCGGCCCTTGAGCAGTACTTC.

The gene calls are TRBV27 and TRBJ1-2; D not resolved. The CDR3 extends over 17 amino acids. V gave up 1 base and J gave up 2 bases, with 17 bases separating them. Germline loops: CDR1 MNHEY, CDR2 SMNVEV (reference sequence). CDR3 nucleotide sequence: TGTGCCAGCAGTTTATTGGGCGGACTCACCTACAACTATGGCTACACCTTC. This translates into CASSLLGGLTYNYGYTF.

CDR3 DNA: TGTGCCAGCAGTTTACGGGCAGGGTCGGGAAACACCATATATTTT. This sequence encodes CASSLRAGSGNTIYF. This sequence joins TRBV27 and TRBJ1-3; the D gene is possibly TRBD1 (5 bases). V lost 2 bases and J lost 4, with 12 bases in between. CDR1 MNHEY and CDR2 SMNVEV come from the germline V gene (reference sequence). The CDR3 has 15 residues.

The chain uses TRBV6-6 and TRBJ1-5; TRBD1 matches 7 bases. The V segment lost 0 bases and the J segment 3 bases; nucleotides outside the gene matches: 5. CDR1 is MNHNY, CDR2 SVGAGI, per germline (reference sequence). There are 16 residues in the CDR3. The CDR3 loop reads CASSYSAGGFNQPQHF. The CDR3, as DNA: TGTGCCAGCAGTTACTCTGCAGGGGGTTTCAATCAGCCCCAGCATTTT.

The V gene is TRBV4-2, the J gene TRBJ1-1; D is ambiguous. CDR3 size: 15 residues. Germline V gene sequence: CDR1 LGHNA, CDR2 YNFKEQ. The V and J ends lost 0 bases and 0 bases respectively, with 8 bases between them. CDR3 protein: CASSQDAGMNTEAFF. As DNA, the CDR3 is TGTGCCAGCAGCCAAGATGCCGGGATGAACACTGAAGCTTTCTTT.

The V and J genes are TRBV6-1 and TRBJ2-2; 8 nucleotides match TRBD1. CDR3 length: 16 amino acids. In germline, CDR1 is MNHNS, CDR2 SASEGT. Trimming took 3 bases from V and 4 from J; bases not matched to a gene: 7. The CDR3 is CASSDPRGRSTGELFF. As DNA, the CDR3 is TGTGCCAGCAGTGACCCCAGGGGGCGAAGCACCGGGGAGCTGTTTTTT.